This TCR beta chain comes out of a study of cytomegalovirus exposure and HLA in healthy donors. The CDR3 runs 13 residues. Germline-derived CDR1 and CDR2 are LNHDA and SQIVND (reference sequence). The trim removed 9 bases at V and 6 bases at J, leaving 9 bases unmatched. The PCR contained 60 Vbeta and 13 Jbeta primers. Libraries were prepared by immunoSEQ multiplex PCR; TCRdb keeps only in-frame clonotypes and omits some of them. The data show about 100,000 clones, about 80% seen once. Samples came from healthy bone marrow donors. V usage is TRBV19 and J usage is TRBJ1-1; 8 bases map to TRBD1. The specimen was PBMCs. The TCR was taken from a woman in her forties in good health and CMV-seronegative. The chain's CDR3 is CASTRQGRAEAFF. In DNA form, the CDR3 reads TGTGCCAGCACTCGACAGGGGAGGGCTGAAGCTTTCTTT.